The next 30 T cell receptor beta chains were all read from a single sample in a study of human T cells and chemical hapten exposure. TCRdb itself ran the RACE reads through MiXCR, one entry per CDR3 protein. The profile covers nearly 80,000 distinct CDR3 sequences, with about 9.4% appearing a single time and 1.1% to 1.5% taken by the ten largest. As for time point: patch test 1, 2 weeks after DPC sensitization. Treatment in this sample: therapeutic diphenylcyclopropenone sensitization with weekly scalp DPC. Sequenced here: whole blood, sampled in connection with sensitization to the hapten diphenylcyclopropenone (DPC). The source of these receptors is a woman aged 45-59 years with alopecia areata. Some clones in this sample may be carry-over from other donors' samples.

The rearrangement links TRBV3-1 to TRBJ1-5; 7 positions agree with TRBD1. V was clipped by 4 bases and J by 0 bases; unmatched bases: 6. The CDR3 is made up of 16 amino acids. Germline values: CDR1 LGHDT, CDR2 YNNKEL (reference sequence). CDR3 residues: CASSLGGQFSNQPQHF. In DNA, the CDR3 is TGTGCCAGCAGCCTGGGGGGACAGTTTAGCAATCAGCCCCAGCATTTT.

This chain links TRBV29-1 with TRBJ2-2; 7 bases match TRBD1. CDR1 and CDR2 from the germline V gene are SQVTM and ANQGSEA. This CDR3 contains 12 residues. With V trimmed by 6 bases and J by 5 bases, 3 bases remained unmatched. The CDR3 DNA reads as TGCAGCGTCAACAGGGGAACCGGGGAGCTGTTTTTT. Translated: CSVNRGTGELFF.

This clonotype was counted many times. J is TRBJ2-6 and V is TRBV3-1, with D perhaps TRBD2 (7 bases). Germline lookup yields CDR1 LGHDT and CDR2 YNNKEL (reference sequence). There are 16 residues in the CDR3. V was cut by 3 bases and J by 4 bases, with 13 bases left in between. The CDR3 DNA reads TGTGCCAGCAGCCATCGGGGGGCGAGAGGGGCCAACGTCCTGACTTTC. Translation: CASSHRGARGANVLTF.

V is TRBV12-3 or TRBV12-4 and J is TRBJ2-1; possible D gene TRBD2, 6 bases. CDR3 size: 17 residues. The germline V and J ends were trimmed by 6 bases and 3 bases, with 21 bases remaining between them. In DNA, the CDR3 is TGTGCCAGCAGCCCTGTTGTTGCGGGAAAAAACTACAATGAGCAGTTCTTC. Amino acids: CASSPVVAGKNYNEQFF.

The chain links TRBV10-3 to TRBJ2-7; 8 nucleotides align to TRBD2. The length of the CDR3 is 12 residues. V shed 6 bases, J shed 8 bases, and the junction held 6 bases outside the gene matches. CDR1 and CDR2 (germline): ENHRY, SYGVKD. CDR3 in amino acids: CAISALADKQYF. In nucleotides, the CDR3 is TGTGCCATCAGCGCACTAGCGGACAAGCAGTACTTC.

This clonotype has more than one count but fewer than ten. This chain connects TRBV20-1 to TRBJ1-1, with TRBD1 matching 7 bases. The CDR3 totals 13 residues. The germline V gene encodes CDR1 DFQATT and CDR2 SNEGSKA (reference sequence). V gave up 7 bases and J gave up 5 bases; unmatched junction bases: 10. The CDR3 DNA reads as TGCAGTGGAGGAACAGGGGTCGGTACTGAAGCTTTCTTT. Its protein is CSGGTGVGTEAFF.

This clonotype was detected a few times. The V call is TRBV13, the J call TRBJ1-6, with D maybe TRBD1 (5 bases). The V and J ends lost 2 bases and 7 bases respectively, with 9 bases between them. The CDR3 consists of 14 residues. CDR1 PRHDT and CDR2 FYEKMQ come from the germline V gene (reference sequence). Written as DNA, the CDR3 is TGTGCCAGCAGCTTATCGACAGAGAATTCACCCCTCCACTTT. The encoded protein is CASSLSTENSPLHF.

This clonotype was seen ten or more times. The CDR3 bases are TGTGCCTGGGAGACAGGGACAGATACGCAGTATTTT. Protein sequence: CAWETGTDTQYF. The V call is TRBV30, the J call TRBJ2-3; TRBD1 matches at 7 bases. The V gene end was trimmed by 5 bases and the J gene end by 3 bases; junction bases not matched to a gene: 2. The germline V gene has CDR1 GTSNPN and CDR2 SVGIG (reference sequence). The CDR3 runs to 12 residues.

This clonotype was counted many times. This sequence joins TRBV6-2 or TRBV6-3 and TRBJ2-2; D could derive from TRBD1 or TRBD2 (6 bases each). The CDR3 totals 17 residues. CDR1 is MNHEY and CDR2 is SVGEGT in the germline V gene. V was clipped by 6 bases and J by 9 bases, with 26 bases between them. CDR3 region: CASRVPVGGPRARELFF. The CDR3 nucleotides read TGTGCCAGCAGAGTACCCGTTGGGGGGCCCCGGGCCCGGGAGCTGTTTTTT.

This clonotype has more than one count but fewer than ten. The rearrangement uses TRBV20-1 and TRBJ2-5, with D possibly TRBD2 on 6 matching bases. This CDR3 is built from 13 residues. Trimming removed 5 bases from V and 3 bases from J, with 13 bases in between. CDR1 and CDR2 from the germline V gene are DFQATT and SNEGSKA (reference sequence). CDR3 sequence reads: CSAHLGGEETQYF. The CDR3 DNA sequence: TGCAGTGCTCACCTGGGGGGAGAAGAGACCCAGTACTTC.

This clonotype was counted ten times or more. The chain combines TRBV4-2 with TRBJ2-1; D tentatively fits TRBD1 or TRBD2 (5 bases each). Trimming pared 4 bases from V and 7 bases from J, leaving 11 bases between. There are 13 residues in the CDR3. Germline V gives CDR1 LGHNA, CDR2 YNFKEQ. The CDR3 nucleotides are TGTGCCAGCAGCCTACTGGGGGTAAATGAGCAGTTCTTC. Amino acid sequence: CASSLLGVNEQFF.

The table lists this clonotype with a few counts. CDR3 protein: CASSRGTYTDTQYF. The CDR3 DNA reads as TGTGCCAGCAGCCGTGGGACTTACACAGATACGCAGTATTTT. The chain links TRBV5-6 to TRBJ2-3, with a possible D match to TRBD2 (6 bases). Germline lookup yields CDR1 SGHDT and CDR2 YYEEEE. The CDR3 totals 14 residues. V lost 4 bases, J lost 2 bases, and 11 bases lay in between.

The V call is TRBV7-8, the J call TRBJ2-3, with TRBD2 matching 10 bases. Germline V CDR1 and CDR2: SGHVS, FQNEAQ. Germline trimming cut 4 bases from V and 5 bases from J; bases unmatched to any gene: 12. The CDR3 contains 17 residues. CDR3 protein: CASSSGLAGGMGDTQYF. CDR3 in DNA: TGTGCCAGCAGCTCAGGGTTAGCGGGAGGTATGGGAGATACGCAGTATTTT.

This clonotype was seen a few times. The genes are TRBV7-3 and TRBJ1-1; D remains unclear. The CDR3 runs 12 residues. Looked up from germline, CDR1 is SGHTA and CDR2 is FQGTGA. With 7 bases removed from V and 4 bases from J, the gap between germline ends came to 10 bases. The CDR3 region is CASNNPGTEAFF. The CDR3 region has the DNA TGTGCCAGCAACAACCCTGGCACTGAAGCTTTCTTT.

This clonotype has a handful of counts. The rearrangement uses TRBV5-1 and TRBJ1-1, with D possibly matching TRBD1 (5 bases). Germline V gene lookup returns CDR1 SGHRS and CDR2 YFSETQ. V gave up 1 base and J gave up 1 base, with 20 bases separating them. The CDR3 consists of 18 residues. The DNA for the CDR3 is TGCGCCAGCAGCTTGTCTACAGGACGGGGTTTTGGGAACACTGAAGCTTTCTTT. Translating gives CASSLSTGRGFGNTEAFF.

The rearrangement joins TRBV5-4 to TRBJ2-4, with 8 bases matching TRBD1. This CDR3 spans 15 amino acids. The V gene's germline CDR1 is SGHNT and CDR2 YYREEE (reference sequence). Trimming at V came to 2 bases and at J to 8 bases, leaving 9 bases not matched to a gene. The CDR3 nucleotides are TGTGCCAGCAGCTTAACAGCGGACAGGGCGGACATTCAGTACTTC. This sequence encodes CASSLTADRADIQYF.

This clonotype was seen only a few times. The chain carries TRBV11-2 and TRBJ2-7, with 7 nucleotides matching TRBD2. There are 13 residues in the CDR3. The germline V gene has CDR1 SGHAT and CDR2 FQNNGV. V shed 1 base and J 3 bases; nucleotides not matched to a gene: 0. The CDR3 bases are TGTGCCAGCAGCTTAGCTAGCGGCTACGAGCAGTACTTC. Its protein product is CASSLASGYEQYF.

This clonotype occurred a few times. This chain joins TRBV6-6 and TRBJ1-5, with D possibly being TRBD1 (6 bases). Germline V gene lookup returns CDR1 MNHNY and CDR2 SVGAGI (reference sequence). Trimming pared 6 bases from V and 7 bases from J, leaving 16 bases between. The CDR3 sequence is 14 residues long. CDR3 in amino acids: CASRGETGGQPQHF. The CDR3 DNA follows: TGTGCCAGCAGGGGTGAGACAGGCGGGCAGCCCCAGCATTTT.

This clonotype occurred a few times. The V and J genes are TRBV5-1 and TRBJ2-7; tentatively, D is TRBD1 (6 bases). The CDR3 sequence is 12 residues long. Germline values: CDR1 SGHRS, CDR2 YFSETQ. Deletions cut 3 bases from V and 5 bases from J, with 9 bases between. This CDR3 reads CASSSQGDEQYF. Written as DNA, the CDR3 is TGCGCCAGCAGCTCACAGGGCGACGAGCAGTACTTC.

This clonotype was observed a handful of times. The chain has TRBV11-1 and TRBJ2-1, with 7 bases that match TRBD2. After removal of 1 base from V and 7 bases from J, the junction contained 13 bases not matched to a gene. The germline V gene has CDR1 SGHAT and CDR2 FQDESV (reference sequence). The CDR3 runs 17 residues. CDR3 loop: CASSLGALAGARNEQFF. CDR3 in DNA: TGTGCCAGCAGCTTAGGGGCTCTGGCGGGAGCGCGTAATGAGCAGTTCTTC.

The sample holds a few counts of this clonotype. At one end the junction does not follow the germline gene, possibly because of a read error. The chain has TRBV2 and TRBJ2-7; no reliable D call. Per germline, CDR1 SNHLY and CDR2 FYNNEI. The CDR3 sequence is 11 residues long. The CDR3, as DNA: TGTGCCAGCAGAGAAGTACACGAGCAGTACTTC. Translation gives CASREVHEQYF.

This clonotype was detected ten times or more. The chain has TRBV18 and TRBJ2-1, with D possibly called TRBD1 or TRBD2 (5 bases each). This CDR3 is 13 amino acids long. Looked up from germline, CDR1 is KGHSH and CDR2 is LQKENI. Between the trimmed V and J ends, which lost 3 bases and 6 bases, there was a span of 9 bases. Here the CDR3 reads CASSPRDLNEQFF. The CDR3 DNA follows: TGTGCCAGCTCACCCCGGGACCTCAATGAGCAGTTCTTC.

This clonotype has a count of ten or more. V gene TRBV11-2 combines with J gene TRBJ2-3; TRBD2 is a possible D gene (6 bases). Germline assignment: CDR1 SGHAT and CDR2 FQNNGV. Trimming cost V 5 bases and J 2 bases, with 11 bases left between them. CDR3 length: 14 residues. The CDR3 sequence: CASSRGTATDTQYF. The CDR3 bases are TGTGCCAGCAGCCGCGGGACCGCCACAGATACGCAGTATTTT.

The chain links TRBV28 to TRBJ1-5; TRBD1 agrees at 8 bases. Germline CDR1 reads MDHEN; CDR2 reads SYDVKM. Losses at the gene ends were 5 bases for V and 7 bases for J; bases not matched to a gene: 10. The CDR3 runs to 15 residues. The CDR3 coding sequence is TGTGCCAGCAGTCATGGACAGGGAGTCTTCCAGCCCCAGCATTTT. Amino acids: CASSHGQGVFQPQHF. Drawing the rest from reference TRBV28 and TRBJ1-5, the complete variable domain is DVKVTQSSRYLVKRTGEKVFLECVQDMDHENMFWYRQDPGLGLRLIYFSYDVKMKEKGDIPEGYSVSREKKERFSLILESASTNQTSMYLCASSHGQGVFQPQHFGDGTRLSIL.

This clonotype was seen more than once but under ten times. The rearrangement uses TRBV5-1 and TRBJ2-6; the D is unclear. The CDR3 length is 15 residues. Trimming cost V 0 bases and J 4 bases, with 8 bases left between them. Germline CDR1 and CDR2: SGHRS and YFSETQ. The DNA for the CDR3 is TGCGCCAGCAGCTTGGAGGGCCCCGGGGCCAACGTCCTGACTTTC. Protein: CASSLEGPGANVLTF.

This clonotype was recorded once. This rearrangement joins TRBV12-3 or TRBV12-4 to TRBJ2-3; 7 bases are a match to TRBD2. J lost 1 base, V lost 6 bases, and 7 bases had no gene match. The CDR3 runs to 15 residues. The CDR3 is CASRRREVGTDTQYF. DNA of the CDR3: TGTGCCAGCAGGCGCCGGGAGGTGGGCACAGATACGCAGTATTTT.

This clonotype was seen repeatedly, ten times or more. The chain joins TRBV25-1 to TRBJ2-5; the D gene could be TRBD1 or TRBD2 (5 bases each). CDR1 and CDR2 from the germline V gene are MGHDK and SYGVNS. Between the trimmed V and J ends, which lost 8 bases and 4 bases, there was a span of 17 bases. CDR3 length: 14 amino acids. CDR3 coding DNA: TGTGCCAGCGGGACCGGCCTATCGGGAGAGACCCAGTACTTC. Its protein is CASGTGLSGETQYF.

The sample holds a few counts of this clonotype. The chain couples TRBV18 to TRBJ2-2; the D gene is possibly TRBD1 (5 bases). The CDR3 loop spans 14 amino acids. Trimming took off 3 bases at V and 3 bases at J, with 8 bases between the two ends. Per the germline V gene, CDR1 is KGHSH and CDR2 is LQKENI. CDR3 protein: CASSPQTDTGELFF. The CDR3 coding sequence is TGTGCCAGCTCACCGCAGACAGACACCGGGGAGCTGTTTTTT.

This clonotype was counted at least ten times. This chain connects TRBV20-1 to TRBJ2-1, with a tentative D call TRBD2 (6 bases). The CDR3 has 12 amino acids. V was cut by 3 bases and J by 8 bases, with 11 bases left in between. Germline CDR1 and CDR2: DFQATT and SNEGSKA (reference sequence). The CDR3 region is CSASGSGDEQFF. The CDR3 coding sequence is TGCAGTGCTAGCGGGAGTGGCGATGAGCAGTTCTTC.

This sequence joins TRBV5-1 and TRBJ2-7, with 12 bases that match TRBD2. V dropped 4 bases and J dropped 4; count of bases not matched to a gene: 6. CDR3 length equals 15 residues. Germline lookup yields CDR1 SGHRS and CDR2 YFSETQ. For the CDR3, the DNA is TGCGCCAGCAGCGCGGGACTAGCGGGCCCGTACGAGCAGTACTTC. It codes for CASSAGLAGPYEQYF.